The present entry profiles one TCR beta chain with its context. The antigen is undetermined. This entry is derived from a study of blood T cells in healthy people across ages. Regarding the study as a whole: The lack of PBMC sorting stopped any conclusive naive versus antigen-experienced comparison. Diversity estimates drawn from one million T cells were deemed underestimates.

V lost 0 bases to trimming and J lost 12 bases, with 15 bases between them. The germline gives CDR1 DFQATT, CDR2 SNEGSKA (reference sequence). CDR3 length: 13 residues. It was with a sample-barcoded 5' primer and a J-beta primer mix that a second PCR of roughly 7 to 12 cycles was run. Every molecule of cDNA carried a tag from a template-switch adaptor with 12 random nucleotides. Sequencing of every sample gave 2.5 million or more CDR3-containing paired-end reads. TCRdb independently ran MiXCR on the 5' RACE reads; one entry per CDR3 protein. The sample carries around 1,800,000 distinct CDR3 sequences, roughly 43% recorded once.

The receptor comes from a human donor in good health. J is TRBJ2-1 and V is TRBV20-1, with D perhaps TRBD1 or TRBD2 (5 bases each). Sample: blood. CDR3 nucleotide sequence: TGCAGTGCTAGAGATCCGAGGGGAACCGGGCAGTTCTTC. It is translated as CSARDPRGTGQFF.